The source of this T cell receptor beta chain is a study of blood T cell repertoires in COVID-19. Whole-study context: The United States, Italy and Spain supplied acute and convalescent COVID-19 samples. Nucleic acid was either cDNA or gDNA, and it came from T cells, B-cell-depleted T cells, or PBMCs.

Authors' data handling: Nucleated cell number was recorded as an estimate derived from reference gene primer amplification. Clones were sequenced by immunoSEQ multiplex PCR, and TCRdb holds only the in-frame ones, with some missing. V, J and clone size are those of that table, while D and trimming were read from the DNA. The sample lists 130,000 or so clones; around 81% were seen once. V was shortened by 1 base and J by 0 bases, with 16 bases between the two germline ends. This CDR3 contains 17 residues. Germline-derived CDR1 and CDR2 are SGHRS and YFSETQ. The origin of this receptor is a human donor in a cohort sampled during active COVID-19. The rearrangement links TRBV5-1 to TRBJ1-1; D might be TRBD1 (5 bases). The sequencing sample was made of peripheral blood. The CDR3 protein is CASSLTAGRGVNTEAFF. The CDR3 DNA follows: TGCGCCAGCAGCTTGACAGCAGGGCGGGGGGTGAACACTGAAGCTTTCTTT.